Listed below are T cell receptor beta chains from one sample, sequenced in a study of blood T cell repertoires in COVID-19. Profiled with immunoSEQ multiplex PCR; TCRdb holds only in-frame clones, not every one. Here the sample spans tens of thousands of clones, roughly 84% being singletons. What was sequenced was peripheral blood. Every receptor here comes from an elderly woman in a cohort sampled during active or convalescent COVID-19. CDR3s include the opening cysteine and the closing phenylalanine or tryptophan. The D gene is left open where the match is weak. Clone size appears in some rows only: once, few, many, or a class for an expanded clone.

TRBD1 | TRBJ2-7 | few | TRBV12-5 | TGTGCTAGTGGTTTGGCGGGACAGGGGAATTACGAGCAGTACTTC | CASGLAGQGNYEQYF
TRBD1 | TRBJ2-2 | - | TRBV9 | TGTGCCAGCAGCGTAGGGACAGGGAAGAACACCGGGGAGCTGTTTTTT | CASSVGTGKNTGELFF
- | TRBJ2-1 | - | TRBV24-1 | TGTGCCATTCAAAACGGAGGGCCGTCCTACAATGAGCAGTTCTTC | CAIQNGGPSYNEQFF
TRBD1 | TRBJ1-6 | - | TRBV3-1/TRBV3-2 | TGTGCCAGCAGCCAAGTCAGGGGGAATTCACCCCTCCACTTT | CASSQVRGNSPLHF
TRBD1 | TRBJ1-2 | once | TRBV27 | TGTGCCAGCAGTGGGACAGGGGAGTGGTATGGCTACACCTTC | CASSGTGEWYGYTF
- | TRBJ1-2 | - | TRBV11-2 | TGTGCCAGCAGCTTAGATCTCGGCCAGGGTAGAGGCTACACCTTC | CASSLDLGQGRGYTF
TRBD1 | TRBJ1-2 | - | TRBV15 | TGTGCCACCAGCAGAGATAGACAGGGGGCAAGCTACACCTTC | CATSRDRQGASYTF
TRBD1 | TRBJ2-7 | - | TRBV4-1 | TGCGCCAGCAGTTCAGGGACAGACGAGCAGTACTTC | CASSSGTDEQYF
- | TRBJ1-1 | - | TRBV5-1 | TGCGCCAGCAGCTTGGGGGCGGGCCTGGGGTACACTGAAGCTTTCTTT | CASSLGAGLGYTEAFF
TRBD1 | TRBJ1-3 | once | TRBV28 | TGTGCCAGCAGTTCGACAGGGGGCACCCCTGGAAACACCATATATTTT | CASSSTGGTPGNTIYF
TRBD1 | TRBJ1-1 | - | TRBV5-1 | TGCGCCAGCAGTTTAGGGGACAGGGATGAAGCTTTCTTT | CASSLGDRDEAFF
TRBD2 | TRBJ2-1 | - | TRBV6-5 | TGTGCCAGCTCTGGCGGGAGGGTATCCTACAATGAGCAGTTCTTC | CASSGGRVSYNEQFF
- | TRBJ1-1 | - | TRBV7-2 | TGTGCCAGCAGAAACACAGGGATGACTGAAGCTTTCTTT | CASRNTGMTEAFF
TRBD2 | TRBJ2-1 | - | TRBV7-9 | TGTGCCAGCAGCTTAATTAGCGGGAGGGCCAATGAGCAGTTCTTC | CASSLISGRANEQFF
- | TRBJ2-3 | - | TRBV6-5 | TGTGCCAGCAGTCCCGGGACAACTCACTCTGATACGCAGTATTTT | CASSPGTTHSDTQYF
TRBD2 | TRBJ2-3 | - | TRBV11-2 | TGTGCCAGCAGCTTAGATCCGGGACTAGGTCCCGATACGCAGTATTTT | CASSLDPGLGPDTQYF
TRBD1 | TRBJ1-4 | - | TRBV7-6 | TGTGCCAGCAGCCAGAGCAGGGGGGTTAATGAAAAACTGTTTTTT | CASSQSRGVNEKLFF
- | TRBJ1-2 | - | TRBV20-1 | TGCAGTGCTCAGGCTGCCTATGGCTACACCTTC | CSAQAAYGYTF
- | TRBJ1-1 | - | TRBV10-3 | TGTGCCATCAGTGAGGGACAGACCATGAACACTGAAGCTTTCTTT | CAISEGQTMNTEAFF
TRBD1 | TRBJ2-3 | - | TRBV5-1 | TGCGCCAGCAGCTTGGACATATTTCAGGGGGCGCAGTATTTT | CASSLDIFQGAQYF
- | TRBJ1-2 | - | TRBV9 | TGTGCCAGCAGCGTAGGGGTGGGCTCGAGCTATGGCTACACCTTC | CASSVGVGSSYGYTF
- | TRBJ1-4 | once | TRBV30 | TGTGCCTGGAGTGCCCGTGAAAAACTGTTTTTT | CAWSAREKLFF
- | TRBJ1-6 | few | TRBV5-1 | TGCGCCAGCAGCCCTCTTGGAGGAATGTATAATTCACCCCTCCACTTT | CASSPLGGMYNSPLHF
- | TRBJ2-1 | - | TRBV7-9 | TGTGCCAGGGGATCGATAGCGGACAATGAGCAGTTCTTC | CARGSIADNEQFF
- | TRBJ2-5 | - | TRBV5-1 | TGCGCCAGCAGCTCACAAGAGACCCAGTACTTC | CASSSQETQYF
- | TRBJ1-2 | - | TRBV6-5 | TGTGCCAGCAGTTACTCGGTATCCAGGGACTATGGCTACACCTTC | CASSYSVSRDYGYTF
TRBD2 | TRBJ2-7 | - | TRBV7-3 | TGTGCCAGCAGCTTGGACGGGAGGCAGGCCCACGAGCAGTACTTC | CASSLDGRQAHEQYF
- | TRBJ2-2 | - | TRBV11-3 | TGTGCCAGCAGCCGGGACTCCCTCACCGGGGAGCTGTTTTTT | CASSRDSLTGELFF
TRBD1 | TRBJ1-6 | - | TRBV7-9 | TGTGCCAGCAGCTTAGCCGGGACAGGGCAAAGATCACCCCTCCACTTT | CASSLAGTGQRSPLHF
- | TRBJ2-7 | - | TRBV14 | TGTGCCAGCAGCCTCTATGTTGGGGCTAGCGACCCGAGCTCCTACGAGCAGTACTTC | CASSLYVGASDPSSYEQYF
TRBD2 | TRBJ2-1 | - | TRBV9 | TGTGCCAGCAGCGTAGGTAGCGGGAGCAGGAATGAGCAGTTCTTC | CASSVGSGSRNEQFF
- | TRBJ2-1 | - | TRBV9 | TGTGCCAGCAGCCGCGACCCGCTAGCGTCGTCCTACAATGAGCAGTTCTTC | CASSRDPLASSYNEQFF
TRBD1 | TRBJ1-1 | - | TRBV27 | TGTGCCAGCAGTTCAGGCACAGGGGGGGGAACTGAAGCTTTCTTT | CASSSGTGGGTEAFF
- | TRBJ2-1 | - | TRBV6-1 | TGTGCCAGCAGTGAATTGGGACTCCCTAACAATGAGCAGTTCTTC | CASSELGLPNNEQFF
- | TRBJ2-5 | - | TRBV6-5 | TGTGCCAGCAGTACTGTAAAAGAGACCCAGTACTTC | CASSTVKETQYF
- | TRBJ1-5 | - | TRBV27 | TGTGCCAGCAGTCCCCGGGCGGGTGAGAGTAATCAGCCCCAGCATTTT | CASSPRAGESNQPQHF
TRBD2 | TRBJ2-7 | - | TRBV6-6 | TGTGCCAGCAGTCAAGGACTAGCGGGAGTCGAGCAGTACTTC | CASSQGLAGVEQYF
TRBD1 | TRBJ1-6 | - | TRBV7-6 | TGTGCCAGCAGCTTAGCTGGAGGACAGGGAAATTCACCCCTCCACTTT | CASSLAGGQGNSPLHF
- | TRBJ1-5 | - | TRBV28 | TGTGCCAGCAGTTTAACCCACAGGGTTACAAATCAGCCCCAGCATTTT | CASSLTHRVTNQPQHF
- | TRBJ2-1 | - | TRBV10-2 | TGCGCCTGTAGCGGATTTGTCAATGAGCAGTTCTTC | CACSGFVNEQFF
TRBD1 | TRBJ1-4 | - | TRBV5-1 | TGCGCCAGCAGCTTAGGGACAGGGGGCCAAAAACTGTTTTTT | CASSLGTGGQKLFF
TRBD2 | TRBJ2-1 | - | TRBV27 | TGTGCCAGCAGTTTATGGTCCGCGGCTAGCGGGGCTGAGCAGTTCTTC | CASSLWSAASGAEQFF
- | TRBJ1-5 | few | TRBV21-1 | TGTGCCAGCAGAGGTAAGGTCACGGGTCAGCCCCAGCATTTT | CASRGKVTGQPQHF
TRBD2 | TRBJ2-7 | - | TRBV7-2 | TGTGCCAGCAGCTTGGGGAGGGAGTACGAGCAGTACTTC | CASSLGREYEQYF
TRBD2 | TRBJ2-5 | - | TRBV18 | TGTGCCAGCTCACCACCGGGACTAGCGGACCAAGAGACCCAGTACTTC | CASSPPGLADQETQYF
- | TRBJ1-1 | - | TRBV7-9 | TGTGCCAGCAGCTCGGTTGGCACTGAAGCTTTCTTT | CASSSVGTEAFF
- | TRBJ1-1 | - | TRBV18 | TGTGCCAGCTCACCCGTTGAACGGGGCACTGAAGCTTTCTTT | CASSPVERGTEAFF
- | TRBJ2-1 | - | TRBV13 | TGTGCCAGCAGCTTTCTGGAGATCTCCTACAATGAGCAGTTCTTC | CASSFLEISYNEQFF
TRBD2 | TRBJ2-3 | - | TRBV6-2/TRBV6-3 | TGTGCCAGCAGTTACGTTATAGGCGGGAGGGCCACAGATACGCAGTATTTT | CASSYVIGGRATDTQYF
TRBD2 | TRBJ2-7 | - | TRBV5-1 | TGCGCCAGCAGCTTGGCGGGGACTAGCATCCACGAGCAGTACTTC | CASSLAGTSIHEQYF
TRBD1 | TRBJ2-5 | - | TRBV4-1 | TGCGCCAGCAGTCCACAGGGGGCGCGTGGGGAGACCCAGTACTTC | CASSPQGARGETQYF
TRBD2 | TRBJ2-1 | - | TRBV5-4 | TGTGCCAGCAGCTTGGAGTCTAGCGGTGAGCAGTTCTTC | CASSLESSGEQFF
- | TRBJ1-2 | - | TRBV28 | TGTGCCAGCACCATCTCAGACAGGTCTGGCTACACCTTC | CASTISDRSGYTF
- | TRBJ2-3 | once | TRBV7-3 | TGTGCCAGCAGTTCCTATTGGACAGATACGCAGTATTTT | CASSSYWTDTQYF
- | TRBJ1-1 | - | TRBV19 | TGTGCCAGTAGTATCGGTCAGGGTTACACTGAAGCTTTCTTT | CASSIGQGYTEAFF